A single count supports the clone carrying this T cell receptor (beta chain). The sample belongs to a study of T cell responses to AZD1222 COVID-19 vaccine. Looking at the study overall: Samples with a second dose at about 4 or about 12 weeks were pooled together.

Germline assignment: CDR1 SGHNT and CDR2 YENEEA. V was cut by 5 bases and J by 3 bases, with 16 bases left in between. The CDR3 is made up of 15 amino acids. Assay: immunoSEQ multiplex PCR; the TCRdb copy retains only in-frame clones and omits some. The table lists 100,000 or so clones, approximately 89% of them singletons. The chain recombines TRBV11-3 with TRBJ1-1, with D perhaps matching TRBD1 (5 bases). The sample was peripheral blood, taken on day 0 of AZD1222 vaccination. This TCR derives from an adult in good health. The CDR3 DNA is TGTGCCAGCAGCCCTAGTGAGGGCAGGGACACTGAAGCTTTCTTT. Translated: CASSPSEGRDTEAFF.